The 14 T cell receptor beta chains presented below share a single source sample, sequenced in a study of CD8 T cells in ankylosing spondylitis. TCRdb reprocessed the 5' RACE reads with MiXCR, giving one entry per CDR3 protein. The sample records roughly 190,000 distinct CDR3 sequences, 13% being singletons. Material: blood, either unsorted or a sorted T cell fraction (not recorded which). The source is a male donor with ankylosing spondylitis or in good health (not recorded which).

This clonotype has only a few counts. The CDR3 DNA follows: TGTGCCAGCAGCCAAGATAGGGGAAACAATGAGCAGTTCTTC. Translation: CASSQDRGNNEQFF. The V and J genes are TRBV3-1 and TRBJ2-1; maybe TRBD1 (5 bases). Germline V gives CDR1 LGHDT, CDR2 YNNKEL (reference sequence). This CDR3 contains 14 residues. Trimming removed 0 bases at V and 5 bases at J, with 8 bases between.

This clonotype was seen more than once but under ten times. The rearrangement links TRBV4-1 to TRBJ2-3; 10 bases match TRBD2. Germline assignment: CDR1 MGHRA and CDR2 YSYEKL. Losses at the gene ends were 0 bases for V and 1 base for J; bases not matched to a gene: 1. The CDR3 contains 16 residues. CDR3 residues: CASSQEGTSGTDTQYF. In DNA, the CDR3 is TGCGCCAGCAGCCAAGAAGGGACTAGCGGCACAGATACGCAGTATTTT.

The chain has TRBV4-1 and TRBJ2-5, with TRBD2 matching 11 bases. V lost 4 bases and J lost 4; bases outside the gene matches: 8. This CDR3 region has 16 residues. Germline lookup yields CDR1 MGHRA and CDR2 YSYEKL. DNA of the CDR3: TGCGCCAGCAGCCCCCAGCTAGCGGGGGGCCCAGAGACCCAGTACTTC. Encoded protein: CASSPQLAGGPETQYF.

The rearrangement links TRBV12-5 to TRBJ2-1; the D gene is possibly TRBD2 (5 bases). The CDR3 is 13 amino acids. Germline CDR1 LGHNT, CDR2 FRNRAP. The V end was cut by 1 base, the J end by 10 bases, with 11 bases between. CDR3 DNA sequence: TGTGCTAGTGGTTTGGGCCCGGGAATCGAGCAGTTCTTC. This translates into CASGLGPGIEQFF.

This clonotype was picked up many times. The chain recombines TRBV4-2 with TRBJ2-5; tentatively, D is TRBD2 (7 bases). Germline lookup yields CDR1 LGHNA and CDR2 YNFKEQ. The CDR3 is 16 residues long. Trimming removed 1 base at V and 5 bases at J, with 17 bases between. The DNA for the CDR3 is TGTGCCAGCAGCCAAGGGGGTGGGGGGGCCGTGGAGACCCAGTACTTC. This translates into CASSQGGGGAVETQYF.

This clonotype occurred a few times. The CDR3 spells CASGFSGFYGYTF. The DNA for the CDR3 is TGTGCTAGTGGTTTCTCAGGGTTCTATGGCTACACCTTC. The gene calls are TRBV12-5 and TRBJ1-2, with D perhaps matching TRBD1 (5 bases). The CDR3 has 13 residues. Germline V gene sequence: CDR1 LGHNT, CDR2 FRNRAP. Trimming stripped 3 bases from V and 4 bases from J, with 9 bases between.

This clonotype was counted a few times. The chain links TRBV2 to TRBJ1-2, with 8 positions matching TRBD1. CDR1 and CDR2 (germline): SNHLY, FYNNEI. J was trimmed by 0 bases and V by 11 bases; bases with no gene match: 8. The CDR3 runs to 14 residues. In nucleotides, the CDR3 is TGTGCCCGAGGACAGGGAGATACTAACTATGGCTACACCTTC. This sequence encodes CARGQGDTNYGYTF.

V gene TRBV12-3 or TRBV12-4 combines with J gene TRBJ2-7, with TRBD1 as a possible D gene (6 bases). V shed 1 base and J shed 4 bases, with 17 bases lying between them. This CDR3 is 16 amino acids long. The CDR3 region has the DNA TGTGCCAGCAGTTTAGGGGACAAAGGATGGGATTACGAGCAGTACTTC. Amino acid sequence: CASSLGDKGWDYEQYF.

This clonotype was seen at least ten times. In DNA, the CDR3 is TGTGCCATCAGTGGCACTAGCGGGGGGCAAACGAGGGAAGATACGCAGTATTTT. Residues: CAISGTSGGQTREDTQYF. This chain uses TRBV10-3 with TRBJ2-3, with 12 bases lining up with TRBD2. The CDR3 totals 18 residues. V dropped 4 bases and J dropped 5; count of bases not matched to a gene: 13. From germline, CDR1 is ENHRY and CDR2 SYGVKD.

This clonotype was seen at least ten times. DNA of the CDR3: TGCGCCAGCAGCGAAGGGACTCCAAGGGACCAGTACTTC. Protein sequence: CASSEGTPRDQYF. This chain connects TRBV5-1 to TRBJ2-5, with TRBD2 as a possible D gene (6 bases). The V end lost 4 bases, the J end lost 10 bases, and 17 bases lay between the germline ends. Germline loops: CDR1 SGHRS, CDR2 YFSETQ. The CDR3 length is 13 residues.

The chain employs TRBV10-2 and TRBJ2-5; D is ambiguous. Germline V gene data show CDR1 as WSHSY and CDR2 as SAAADI. The CDR3 is 12 amino acids. The V end lost 0 bases, the J end lost 5 bases, and 4 bases lay between the germline ends. The CDR3, as DNA: TGCGCCAGCAGTGAGTCTCAGGAGACCCAGTACTTC. Its protein is CASSESQETQYF.

This clonotype was detected a few times. This chain uses TRBV5-5 with TRBJ2-1; 9 bases fit TRBD1. V dropped 0 bases and J dropped 3; count of bases not matched to a gene: 7. Germline assignment: CDR1 SGHKS and CDR2 YYEKEE (reference sequence). This CDR3 comprises 17 residues. CDR3 bases: TGTGCCAGCAGCTTGGTGGGACAGGGTGGCTTCTACAATGAGCAGTTCTTC. This codes for CASSLVGQGGFYNEQFF.

This clonotype was observed a handful of times. The rearrangement joins TRBV12-3 or TRBV12-4 to TRBJ1-2, with 7 bases identical to TRBD1. Unmatched junction bases numbered 6, after V lost 1 base and J lost 1 base. The CDR3 totals 16 residues. CDR3 bases: TGTGCCAGCAGTTTAGGCCCCGGGACAGTTAACTATGGCTACACCTTC. This encodes CASSLGPGTVNYGYTF.

This clonotype has only a few counts. This chain joins TRBV2 and TRBJ2-5, with D unclear. The CDR3 spans 16 residues. V was clipped by 0 bases and J by 2 bases, with 13 bases between them. CDR1 SNHLY and CDR2 FYNNEI come from the germline V gene. The CDR3 sequence: CASSEAIVESQETQYF. The CDR3 nucleotides read TGTGCCAGCAGTGAAGCGATCGTTGAATCTCAAGAGACCCAGTACTTC.